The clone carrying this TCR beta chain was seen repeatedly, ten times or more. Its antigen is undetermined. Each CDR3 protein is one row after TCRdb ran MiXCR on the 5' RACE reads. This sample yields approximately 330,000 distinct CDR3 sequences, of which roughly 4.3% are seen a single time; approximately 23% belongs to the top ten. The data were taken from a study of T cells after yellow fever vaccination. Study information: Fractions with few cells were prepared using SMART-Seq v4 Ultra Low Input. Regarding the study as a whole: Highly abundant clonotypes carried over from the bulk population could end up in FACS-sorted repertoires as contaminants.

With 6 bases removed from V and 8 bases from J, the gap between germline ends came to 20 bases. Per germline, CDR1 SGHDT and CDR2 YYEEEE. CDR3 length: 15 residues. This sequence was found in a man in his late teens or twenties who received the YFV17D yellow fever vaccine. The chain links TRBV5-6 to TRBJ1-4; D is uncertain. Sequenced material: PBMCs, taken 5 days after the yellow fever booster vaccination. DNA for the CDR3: TGTGCCAGCAACAGAGGACGACTGGCTAGGGAAAAACTGTTTTTT. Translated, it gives CASNRGRLAREKLFF.